Below are 9 T cell receptor beta chains sequenced from a single sample in a study of cytomegalovirus exposure and HLA in healthy donors. The PCR used 60 Vbeta and 13 Jbeta primers. The assay was immunoSEQ multiplex PCR, and TCRdb's table has in-frame clones only and misses some. Of more than 85,000 clones listed, approximately 14% are singletons. Material: PBMCs. The origin of the receptors is a female donor in good health and CMV-seronegative.

This clone has more than one count but fewer than ten. The V gene is TRBV7-9, the J gene TRBJ1-4, with 7 bases aligning to TRBD1. With 5 bases clipped from V and 6 bases from J, the junction kept 9 bases outside the gene matches. The CDR3 is 15 residues long. The germline V gene has CDR1 SEHNR and CDR2 FQNEAQ (reference sequence). CDR3 sequence: CASSPWRGRDEKLFF. For the CDR3, the DNA is TGTGCCAGCAGCCCCTGGAGGGGGCGGGATGAAAAACTGTTTTTT.

This CDR3 reads CASSSLTRIITGELFF. The CDR3 DNA is TGTGCCAGCAGTTCCTTGACTAGGATAATCACCGGGGAGCTGTTTTTT. The chain joins TRBV28 to TRBJ2-2, with a possible D match to TRBD2 (6 bases). Germline loops: CDR1 MDHEN, CDR2 SYDVKM. V gave up 4 bases and J gave up 4 bases, with 16 bases separating them. CDR3 size: 16 residues.

CDR3 loop: CASSPGWKDEQYF. CDR3 DNA sequence: TGTGCCAGCAGCCCAGGGTGGAAGGACGAGCAGTACTTC. The rearrangement joins TRBV5-6 to TRBJ2-7, with D perhaps TRBD1 (5 bases). This CDR3 has 13 residues. CDR1 is SGHDT, CDR2 YYEEEE, per germline. Trimming took 4 bases from V and 5 from J, leaving 13 bases between them.

This clone has just a few counts. This chain connects TRBV7-8 to TRBJ1-2; 9 bases align to TRBD1. Trimming removed 5 bases from V and 6 bases from J; junction bases left unmatched: 4. The CDR3 has 13 residues. The germline gives CDR1 SGHVS, CDR2 FQNEAQ. The CDR3 nucleotides are TGTGCCAGCAGCCAGGGGACAGGGCATGGCTACACCTTC. Amino acids: CASSQGTGHGYTF.

This clone was counted only a few times. This sequence joins TRBV6-1 and TRBJ1-5; tentative D call: TRBD1 (6 bases). The CDR3 is 14 amino acids. Trimming left V 5 bases short and J 3 bases short, with 11 bases between. Germline-derived CDR1 and CDR2 are MNHNS and SASEGT. In DNA form, the CDR3 reads TGTGCCAGCAGTAACGGACAGTACAATCAGCCCCAGCATTTT. It specifies CASSNGQYNQPQHF.

This clone has just a few counts. The chain links TRBV7-6 to TRBJ1-1, with D maybe TRBD1 (6 bases). From germline, CDR1 is SGHVS and CDR2 FNYEAQ. This CDR3 has 13 residues. The V gene lost 1 base and the J gene lost 7 bases, with 10 bases spanning the gap. DNA of the CDR3: TGTGCCAGCAGCTTAGACAGGGCAGGTGAAGCTTTCTTT. It translates to CASSLDRAGEAFF.

This clone has more than one count but fewer than ten. The genes are TRBV5-4 and TRBJ2-5; TRBD2 matches at 15 bases. In germline, CDR1 is SGHNT, CDR2 YYREEE (reference sequence). The CDR3 spans 18 residues. V shed 4 bases, J shed 5 bases, and the junction held 12 bases outside the gene matches. The CDR3 is CASSTGLAGGLPPETQYF. DNA for the CDR3: TGTGCCAGCAGCACCGGACTAGCGGGGGGGCTGCCACCTGAGACCCAGTACTTC. Variable domain in full (rest from reference TRBV5-4 and TRBJ2-5): ETGVTQSPTHLIKTRGQQVTLRCSSQSGHNTVSWYQQALGQGPQFIFQYYREEENGRGNFPPRFSGLQFPNYSSELNVNALELDDSALYLCASSTGLAGGLPPETQYFGPGTRLLVL.

The CDR3 loop reads CASSTTGQGSPNSPLHF. The CDR3 nucleotides read TGTGCCAGTAGTACAACGGGACAGGGGAGCCCGAATTCACCCCTCCACTTT. The J gene is TRBJ1-6, the V gene TRBV19; 10 bases match TRBD1. V lost 4 bases to trimming and J lost 7 bases; unmatched junction nucleotides: 10. In germline, CDR1 is LNHDA, CDR2 SQIVND (reference sequence). The length of the CDR3 is 17 residues.

The V and J genes are TRBV4-2 and TRBJ2-1; a possible D gene is TRBD1 (5 bases). With 1 base removed from V and 10 bases from J, the gap between germline ends came to 14 bases. CDR1 is LGHNA and CDR2 is YNFKEQ in the germline V gene. CDR3 length: 14 residues. The CDR3 DNA sequence: TGTGCCAGCAGCCAAGTGGGGCCCCCCGCCGAGCAGTTCTTC. It is translated as CASSQVGPPAEQFF.